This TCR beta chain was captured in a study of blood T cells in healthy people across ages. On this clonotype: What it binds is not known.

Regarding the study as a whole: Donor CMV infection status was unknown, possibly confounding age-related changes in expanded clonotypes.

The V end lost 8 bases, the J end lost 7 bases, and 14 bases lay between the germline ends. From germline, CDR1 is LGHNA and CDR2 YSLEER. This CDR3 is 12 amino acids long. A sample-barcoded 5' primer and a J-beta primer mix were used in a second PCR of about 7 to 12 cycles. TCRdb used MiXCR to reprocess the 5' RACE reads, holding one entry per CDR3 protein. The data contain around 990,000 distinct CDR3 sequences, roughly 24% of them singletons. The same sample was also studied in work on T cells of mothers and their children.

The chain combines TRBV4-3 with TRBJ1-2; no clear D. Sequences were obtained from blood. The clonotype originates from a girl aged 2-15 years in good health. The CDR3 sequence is CASSSFYGGYTF. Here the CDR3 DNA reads TGCGCCAGCTCTTCATTCTATGGTGGCTACACCTTC.